The 27 T cell receptor beta chains below all came from one sample that was sequenced in a study of blood T cell repertoires in COVID-19. Libraries were prepared by immunoSEQ multiplex PCR; TCRdb keeps only in-frame clonotypes and omits some of them. The sample records around 370,000 clones, around 91% being singletons. What was sequenced was peripheral blood. The receptors come from a man between 18 and 29 years old with active or convalescent COVID-19.

The chain combines TRBV15 with TRBJ1-6, with TRBD1 matching 10 bases. The length of the CDR3 is 17 residues. Looked up from germline, CDR1 is LNHNV and CDR2 is YYDKDF (reference sequence). The ends lost 1 base at V and 7 bases at J; junction bases unmatched: 7. CDR3 in amino acids: CATSRVGTGARNSPLHF. In DNA, the CDR3 is TGTGCCACCAGCAGAGTGGGGACAGGGGCCAGAAATTCACCCCTCCACTTT.

This chain connects TRBV7-8 to TRBJ1-5, with D hard to call. V was clipped by 5 bases and J by 3 bases, with 17 bases between them. The CDR3 length is 16 residues. Germline V gene lookup returns CDR1 SGHVS and CDR2 FQNEAQ. CDR3 nucleotides: TGTGCCAGCAGCCCCGAGGCAGAGACTTTCAATCAGCCCCAGCATTTT. Encoded protein: CASSPEAETFNQPQHF.

This clone was seen a handful of times. Here the CDR3 reads CASSPGDSEAFF. As DNA, the CDR3 is TGTGCCAGCAGCCCGGGGGACAGCGAAGCTTTCTTT. This chain links TRBV5-8 with TRBJ1-1, with 7 nucleotides matching TRBD1. The CDR3 is 12 amino acids. V lost 4 bases to trimming and J lost 8 bases; unmatched junction nucleotides: 5. Per germline, CDR1 SGHTS and CDR2 YDEGEE.

V usage is TRBV7-3 and J usage is TRBJ2-1; 9 positions match TRBD2. The germline CDR1 and CDR2 sequences are SGHTA and FQGTGA. V was clipped by 0 bases and J by 4 bases; unmatched bases: 1. The CDR3 loop spans 15 amino acids. CDR3 loop: CASSLTAGGYNEQFF. The CDR3 bases are TGTGCCAGCAGCTTAACAGCGGGAGGTTACAATGAGCAGTTCTTC.

A few counts support this clone. The DNA for the CDR3 is TGTGCCAGCAGTTACCGCAGCGACAGAAACACTGAAGCTTTCTTT. Translating gives CASSYRSDRNTEAFF. The V call is TRBV6-5, the J call TRBJ1-1, with D perhaps TRBD1 (5 bases). The CDR3 length is 15 residues. V lost 2 bases and J 2 bases, leaving 12 bases between the germline ends. Per the germline V gene, CDR1 is MNHEY and CDR2 is SVGAGI.

The genes are TRBV9 and TRBJ2-7; 9 bases agree with TRBD2. Germline V lookup: CDR1 SGDLS, CDR2 YYNGEE. Losses at the gene ends were 0 bases for V and 3 bases for J; bases not matched to a gene: 10. This CDR3 comprises 17 residues. The CDR3 DNA reads TGTGCCAGCAGCGTAGGGGGTAGCGGGGGTGTAGACTACGAGCAGTACTTC. It encodes CASSVGGSGGVDYEQYF.

The chain couples TRBV12-3 or TRBV12-4 to TRBJ1-6; no definite D call. This CDR3 is 12 amino acids long. V was cut by 7 bases and J by 10 bases, with 11 bases left in between. CDR3 coding DNA: TGTGCCAGCACCGGAGGGTTGTCACCCCTCCACTTT. Its translation: CASTGGLSPLHF.

This clone appeared once. The chain recombines TRBV12-3 or TRBV12-4 with TRBJ2-5; no definite D call. With 3 bases removed from V and 2 bases from J, the gap between germline ends came to 7 bases. The CDR3 is 13 residues long. The CDR3 DNA sequence: TGTGCCAGCAGTTTGTTCCAGCAAGAGACCCAGTACTTC. It is translated as CASSLFQQETQYF.

The chain links TRBV9 to TRBJ1-6; no clear D gene. The V end was cut by 0 bases, the J end by 4 bases, with 11 bases between. This CDR3 contains 16 residues. The germline V gene has CDR1 SGDLS and CDR2 YYNGEE. The CDR3 loop reads CASSVGHTEYNSPLHF. The CDR3 bases are TGTGCCAGCAGCGTAGGGCACACGGAGTATAATTCACCCCTCCACTTT.

This chain connects TRBV19 to TRBJ1-3; D unclear. CDR1 is LNHDA, CDR2 SQIVND, per germline (reference sequence). Trimming stripped 5 bases from V and 3 bases from J, with 8 bases between. This CDR3 has 13 amino acids. For the CDR3, the DNA is TGTGCCAGTAGTCTGGAGTTTGGAAACACCATATATTTT. Translation: CASSLEFGNTIYF.

This clone appeared a few times. The gene calls are TRBV18 and TRBJ2-5; no clear D. Germline V CDR1 and CDR2: KGHSH, LQKENI. The CDR3 has 13 residues. Trimming removed 8 bases from V and 1 base from J, with 11 bases in between. The CDR3 DNA follows: TGTGCCAGCACCCACCAGGCCCAAGAGACCCAGTACTTC. Protein: CASTHQAQETQYF.

The chain carries TRBV28 and TRBJ1-2; D might be TRBD1 (5 bases). CDR3 size: 14 residues. From germline, CDR1 is MDHEN and CDR2 SYDVKM. The V end was cut by 7 bases, the J end by 6 bases, with 18 bases between. CDR3 residues: CASKSLGEANGYTF. For the CDR3, the DNA is TGTGCCAGCAAAAGCTTGGGGGAGGCTAATGGCTACACCTTC.

The chain employs TRBV18 and TRBJ1-2, with D hard to call. The V end lost 3 bases, the J end lost 0 bases, and 17 bases lay between the germline ends. CDR1 is KGHSH, CDR2 LQKENI, per germline. The CDR3 totals 17 residues. As DNA, the CDR3 is TGTGCCAGCTCACCGCGCCCTCGGGAGGTCACTAACTATGGCTACACCTTC. Protein product: CASSPRPREVTNYGYTF. Full variable domain (missing parts from reference TRBV18 and TRBJ1-2): NAGVMQNPRHLVRRRGQEARLRCSPMKGHSHVYWYRQLPEEGLKFMVYLQKENIIDESGMPKERFSAEFPKEGPSILRIQQVVRGDSAAYFCASSPRPREVTNYGYTFGSGTRLTVV.

This rearrangement joins TRBV5-1 to TRBJ1-6; D not certain. The CDR3 is 15 residues long. Trimming removed 4 bases at V and 7 bases at J, with 15 bases between. CDR1 is SGHRS, CDR2 YFSETQ, per germline. The CDR3 loop reads CASSQGGSGNSPLHF. CDR3 in DNA: TGCGCCAGCAGCCAAGGCGGGTCGGGCAATTCACCCCTCCACTTT.

The CDR3 sequence is CATSREQGGYEQYF. In DNA form, the CDR3 reads TGTGCCACCAGCAGAGAACAAGGGGGCTACGAGCAGTACTTC. This chain links TRBV15 with TRBJ2-7, with D possibly TRBD1 on 6 matching bases. Germline V lookup: CDR1 LNHNV, CDR2 YYDKDF (reference sequence). V lost 0 bases and J lost 3, with 9 bases in between. The CDR3 consists of 14 residues.

The V and J genes are TRBV6-5 and TRBJ2-1, with 11 bases lining up with TRBD1. V lost 6 bases to trimming and J lost 7 bases; unmatched junction nucleotides: 8. Looked up from germline, CDR1 is MNHEY and CDR2 is SVGAGI. The CDR3 length is 15 residues. Here the CDR3 reads CASRRDRGVGNEQFF. In DNA, the CDR3 is TGTGCCAGCAGAAGGGACAGGGGGGTTGGTAATGAGCAGTTCTTC.

The CDR3 spells CASSYGTGTGTNEKLFF. The DNA for the CDR3 is TGCGCCAGCAGCTACGGGACAGGGACCGGAACTAATGAAAAACTGTTTTTT. The gene calls are TRBV5-1 and TRBJ1-4, with 9 nucleotides matching TRBD1. The germline gives CDR1 SGHRS, CDR2 YFSETQ. With V trimmed by 3 bases and J by 1 base, 7 bases remained unmatched. This CDR3 is 17 amino acids long.

The chain couples TRBV5-6 to TRBJ2-1; 8 bases align to TRBD1. This CDR3 spans 14 amino acids. V gave up 4 bases and J gave up 5 bases; unmatched junction bases: 5. Germline-derived CDR1 and CDR2 are SGHDT and YYEEEE. This CDR3 is CASSARGRDNEQFF. CDR3 bases: TGTGCCAGCAGCGCCAGGGGGCGAGACAATGAGCAGTTCTTC.

This clone was seen a single time. V is TRBV10-3 and J is TRBJ1-2; D unresolved. CDR3 length equals 14 residues. Germline CDR1 and CDR2: ENHRY and SYGVKD. Trimming took 7 bases from V and 1 from J, leaving 13 bases between them. Here the CDR3 DNA reads TGTGCCATCAACCCAGGCCCGATTAACTATGGCTACACCTTC. This sequence encodes CAINPGPINYGYTF.

The chain is built from TRBV19 and TRBJ1-2; maybe TRBD1 (6 bases). This CDR3 comprises 15 residues. Trimming shortened V by 7 bases and J by 8 bases, and 23 bases separated the two germline ends. CDR1 is LNHDA, CDR2 SQIVND, per germline (reference sequence). CDR3 protein: CASTGTGWGLRGYTF. Here the CDR3 DNA reads TGTGCCAGTACCGGAACTGGCTGGGGGCTTAGAGGCTACACCTTC.

The J gene is TRBJ1-4, the V gene TRBV3-1 (or the pseudogene TRBV3-2), with 9 bases lining up with TRBD1. Germline V gene data show CDR1 as LGHDT and CDR2 as YNNKEL (reference sequence). J lost 8 bases, V lost 4 bases, and 11 bases had no gene match. The CDR3 loop spans 16 amino acids. DNA for the CDR3: TGTGCCAGCAGCCCCGCAGATGGGACAGGGTACGAAAAACTGTTTTTT. Translating it yields CASSPADGTGYEKLFF.

The CDR3 DNA reads TGTGCCAGCAGGGCCGTGGGGGCGGATAATTCACCCCTCCACTTT. Protein sequence: CASRAVGADNSPLHF. The V gene is TRBV7-9, the J gene TRBJ1-6; D may be TRBD1 (6 bases). V was trimmed by 6 bases and J by 5 bases, leaving 14 bases between them. Germline V CDR1 and CDR2: SEHNR, FQNEAQ (reference sequence). The CDR3 is made up of 15 amino acids.

The rearrangement uses TRBV19 and TRBJ2-7, with D maybe TRBD1 (5 bases). Trimming shortened V by 7 bases and J by 0 bases, and 7 bases separated the two germline ends. The length of the CDR3 is 12 residues. The germline V gene has CDR1 LNHDA and CDR2 SQIVND (reference sequence). The CDR3 spells CASKGPSYEQYF. The CDR3 DNA is TGTGCCAGTAAGGGGCCCTCCTACGAGCAGTACTTC.

This rearrangement joins TRBV7-2 to TRBJ1-2; D perhaps matches TRBD1 (5 bases). CDR3 length equals 15 residues. V shed 5 bases and J shed 8 bases, with 21 bases lying between them. Germline CDR1 SGHTA, CDR2 FQGNSA. Here the CDR3 reads CASSTRYFPGDGYTF. CDR3 DNA: TGTGCCAGCAGCACCCGGTATTTCCCGGGGGACGGCTACACCTTC.

Notes on this clone: At one end, the junction sequence differs from germline, possibly due to a read error. V and J are TRBV27 and TRBJ2-6, with TRBD1 identical over 10 bases. Looked up from germline, CDR1 is MNHEY and CDR2 is SMNVEV (reference sequence). The length of the CDR3 is 20 residues. CDR3 amino acids: CASSPGTGVFGGSGANVLTF. The DNA of the CDR3 is TGTGCCAGCAGTCCCGGGACAGGGGTATTCGGAGGCTCTGGGGCCAACGTGCTGACTTTC.

The CDR3 loop is CASSQGRRQGATEAFF. The CDR3 DNA follows: TGCGCCAGCAGTCAAGGTCGTCGACAGGGGGCGACTGAAGCTTTCTTT. J is TRBJ1-1 and V is TRBV23-1; 10 bases match TRBD1. Being an ORF, TRBV23-1 has a function that is uncertain. The CDR3 is made up of 16 amino acids. V shed 2 bases, J shed 5 bases, and the junction held 8 bases outside the gene matches.

The genes are TRBV10-1 and TRBJ1-5; D is unclear. Germline V gene lookup returns CDR1 WNHNN and CDR2 SYGVQD (reference sequence). The CDR3 spans 15 residues. V lost 10 bases to trimming and J lost 5 bases, with 21 bases between them. CDR3 in amino acids: CATRSRQTHDQPQHF. In DNA, the CDR3 is TGCGCCACTCGGAGTAGGCAAACGCATGATCAGCCCCAGCATTTT.